This T cell receptor (beta chain) was sequenced during a study of T cell clones after liver transplantation. The assay was immunoSEQ multiplex PCR, and TCRdb's table has in-frame clones only and misses some. The data show about 51,000 clones, approximately 87% seen once. Germline V gene data show CDR1 as SQVTM and CDR2 as ANQGSEA. With 6 bases clipped from V and 5 bases from J, the junction kept 9 bases outside the gene matches. This CDR3 has 13 amino acids. This clone was seen just once. This clonotype originated in a human patient who received a liver transplant. A share of the T cells may be of graft donor origin. This chain uses TRBV29-1 with TRBJ2-7; 8 bases match TRBD1. The sample was CD8+ T cells from blood, taken 12 months after liver transplant. The DNA of the CDR3 is TGCAGCGTCCGACAGGGGAATTCCGACGAGCAGTACTTC. It specifies CSVRQGNSDEQYF.